This T cell receptor beta chain originates from a study of T cells after posttransplantation cyclophosphamide. CDR1 SGHKS and CDR2 YYEKEE come from the germline V gene (reference sequence). This CDR3 has 15 amino acids. V was trimmed by 4 bases and J by 6 bases, leaving 20 bases between them. About this clone itself: The antigen remains unidentified.

This table comes from immunoSEQ multiplex PCR, and its TCRdb copy is limited to in-frame clones, with some not included. The table records around 16,000 clones, roughly 84% of them present only once. General study results and limits: TRB overlap between skin or GI tissue T cells and blood was limited.

Control samples came 1 year after myeloablative marrow transplants with methotrexate plus calcineurin inhibitor. This specimen consisted of PBMCs, obtained 350 to 400 days after allogeneic stem cell transplant with calcineurin inhibitor and methotrexate. The chain couples TRBV5-5 to TRBJ2-7; tentatively, D is TRBD2 (7 bases). The sequence was collected from a male patient younger than 30 who received an allogeneic stem cell transplant from a related donor, was CMV-positive, and had no GVHD. Some T cells may have come from the graft donor. CDR3 residues: CASSLAAGAGFEQYF. Here the CDR3 DNA reads TGTGCCAGCAGCCTAGCGGCGGGGGCGGGTTTCGAGCAGTACTTC. The full variable domain, completed using reference TRBV5-5 and TRBJ2-7, is DAGVTQSPTHLIKTRGQQVTLRCSPISGHKSVSWYQQVLGQGPQFIFQYYEKEERGRGNFPDRFSARQFPNYSSELNVNALLLGDSALYLCASSLAAGAGFEQYFGPGTRLTVT.